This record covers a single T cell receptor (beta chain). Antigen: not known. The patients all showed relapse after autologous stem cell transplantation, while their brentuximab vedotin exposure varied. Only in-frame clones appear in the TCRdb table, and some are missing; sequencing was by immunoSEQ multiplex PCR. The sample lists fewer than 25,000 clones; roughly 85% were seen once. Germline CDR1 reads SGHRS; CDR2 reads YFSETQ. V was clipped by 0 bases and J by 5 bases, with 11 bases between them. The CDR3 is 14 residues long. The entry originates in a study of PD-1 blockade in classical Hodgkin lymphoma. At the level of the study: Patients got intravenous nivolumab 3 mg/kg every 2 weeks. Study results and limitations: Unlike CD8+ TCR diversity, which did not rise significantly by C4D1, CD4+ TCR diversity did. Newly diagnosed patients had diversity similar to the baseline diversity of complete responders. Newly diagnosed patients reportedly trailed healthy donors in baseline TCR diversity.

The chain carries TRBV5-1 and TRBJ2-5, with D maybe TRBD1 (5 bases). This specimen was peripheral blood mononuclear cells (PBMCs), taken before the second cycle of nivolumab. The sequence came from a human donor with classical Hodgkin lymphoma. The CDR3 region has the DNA TGCGCCAGCAGCTTGGGATCTGCAGGGGAGACCCAGTACTTC. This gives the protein CASSLGSAGETQYF.